This TCR beta chain was found in a study of T cells expressing NK-cell markers. This CDR3 region has 13 residues. TCRdb re-called the 5' RACE reads and gives one entry per CDR3 protein, without DNA. The sample includes about 30,000 distinct CDR3 sequences. Sequencing used blood T cells: a sorted CD56 or NKG2C T cell subset, CD4+ or CD8+ T cells, or bulk PBMC T cells (not recorded which). The sequence was collected from a woman between 18 and 70 years old in good health. The chain recombines TRBV12-3 or TRBV12-4 with TRBJ1-5. Here the CDR3 reads CASSSGNNQPQHF.